This entry lists 15 T cell receptor beta chains sequenced from one sample in a study of blood T cell repertoires in COVID-19. The repertoire was sequenced with immunoSEQ multiplex PCR; TCRdb's copy has only in-frame clones and lacks some. Among about 27,000 clones listed, about nine tenths were seen once. The source material was peripheral blood. The receptors were gathered from a woman between 50 and 59 years old with active COVID-19.

By its share, this clone is medium-sized. The V call is TRBV18, the J call TRBJ2-7, with 9 bases aligning to TRBD1. Trimming cost V 0 bases and J 7 bases; bases outside gene matches: 4. The CDR3 length is 14 residues. Germline V lookup: CDR1 KGHSH, CDR2 LQKENI. The CDR3 loop reads CASSPPGTGREQYF. CDR3 nucleotide sequence: TGTGCCAGCTCACCACCCGGGACAGGGCGGGAGCAGTACTTC.

V and J are TRBV2 and TRBJ2-5; D might be TRBD2 (5 bases). Germline assignment: CDR1 SNHLY and CDR2 FYNNEI. Trimming removed 6 bases at V and 2 bases at J, with 19 bases between. CDR3 length equals 16 residues. The DNA for the CDR3 is TGTGCCAGCAGGAGGCTAAGCGGTACTTTACAAGAGACCCAGTACTTC. Translating it yields CASRRLSGTLQETQYF.

J is TRBJ1-1 and V is TRBV10-2; D is unclear. Germline V gene data show CDR1 as WSHSY and CDR2 as SAAADI. The CDR3 consists of 13 residues. The ends were cut back, 7 bases at V and 4 bases at J, with 13 bases in the middle. CDR3 sequence: CASKGREGTEAFF. The CDR3 DNA reads as TGCGCCAGCAAGGGTAGGGAGGGCACTGAAGCTTTCTTT.

V is TRBV3-1 (or the pseudogene TRBV3-2) and J is TRBJ2-1; TRBD2 aligns across 15 bases. The J segment lost 7 bases and the V segment lost 5 bases, leaving 3 bases of the junction unmatched. The CDR3 runs 15 residues. Germline assignment: CDR1 LGHDT and CDR2 YNNKEL (reference sequence). CDR3 sequence reads: CASSWGLAGGNEQFF. The CDR3 DNA follows: TGTGCCAGCAGCTGGGGACTAGCGGGAGGAAATGAGCAGTTCTTC.

This clone has just a few counts. The chain links TRBV14 to TRBJ1-1; D remains ambiguous. The CDR3 sequence is 15 residues long. V gave up 0 bases and J gave up 0 bases, with 8 bases separating them. The germline CDR1 and CDR2 sequences are SGHDN and FVKESK. The CDR3 spells CASSQERALNTEAFF. The CDR3 region has the DNA TGTGCCAGCAGCCAAGAACGAGCTTTGAACACTGAAGCTTTCTTT.

The chain combines TRBV10-1 with TRBJ2-7; 8 bases map to TRBD2. Germline loops: CDR1 WNHNN, CDR2 SYGVQD (reference sequence). V lost 2 bases and J lost 5; bases outside the gene matches: 8. The CDR3 is made up of 15 amino acids. The CDR3 DNA is TGCGCCAGCAGTGAGGCCGGACTAGCCATCAACGAGCAGTACTTC. It specifies CASSEAGLAINEQYF.

This chain uses TRBV7-9 with TRBJ1-1; maybe TRBD1 (5 bases). Germline V gives CDR1 SEHNR, CDR2 FQNEAQ (reference sequence). This CDR3 contains 14 residues. Trimming stripped 4 bases from V and 1 base from J, with 10 bases between. DNA of the CDR3: TGTGCCAGCAGCTCACAGGCTGCGAACACTGAAGCTTTCTTT. Encoded protein: CASSSQAANTEAFF.

This chain joins TRBV4-1 and TRBJ2-6, with no clear D. This CDR3 contains 15 residues. Trimming cost V 4 bases and J 0 bases, with 7 bases left between them. Germline V gives CDR1 MGHRA, CDR2 YSYEKL. The chain's CDR3 is CASSRASSGANVLTF. DNA for the CDR3: TGCGCCAGCAGCCGAGCGAGCTCTGGGGCCAACGTCCTGACTTTC.

V usage is TRBV7-8 and J usage is TRBJ2-5, with D uncertain. Looked up from germline, CDR1 is SGHVS and CDR2 is FQNEAQ. The CDR3 length is 14 residues. The V gene lost 4 bases and the J gene lost 3 bases, with 12 bases spanning the gap. DNA for the CDR3: TGTGCCAGCAGCTCGAGAAGAGCTGAAGAGACCCAGTACTTC. This translates into CASSSRRAEETQYF.

The chain joins TRBV5-5 to TRBJ2-3, with TRBD1 as a possible D gene (5 bases). The germline V gene has CDR1 SGHKS and CDR2 YYEKEE (reference sequence). V was trimmed by 4 bases and J by 9 bases, leaving 15 bases between them. The CDR3 extends over 13 amino acids. The CDR3 DNA sequence: TGTGCCAGCAGCCCTGACAGTGTGCCAACGCAGTATTTT. This sequence encodes CASSPDSVPTQYF.

The chain carries TRBV4-1 and TRBJ1-2; the D gene is possibly TRBD1 (5 bases). Between the trimmed V and J ends, which lost 4 bases and 4 bases, there was a span of 16 bases. CDR1 MGHRA and CDR2 YSYEKL come from the germline V gene. This CDR3 contains 15 residues. The CDR3 nucleotides read TGCGCCAGCAGCCTCCGTGGAGGGGCGCTCTATGGCTACACCTTC. Translated: CASSLRGGALYGYTF.

V gene TRBV12-3 or TRBV12-4 combines with J gene TRBJ2-1, with 9 bases lining up with TRBD2. V was pared by 8 bases and J by 7 bases, with 6 bases of the junction left unmatched. CDR3 length equals 13 residues. The CDR3 spells CASSSGIANEQFF. CDR3 sequence (DNA): TGTGCCAGCTCTAGCGGGATAGCGAATGAGCAGTTCTTC.

J is TRBJ2-1 and V is TRBV19; TRBD1 matches at 10 bases. The germline CDR1 and CDR2 sequences are LNHDA and SQIVND (reference sequence). The CDR3 is 15 residues long. Germline trimming cut 3 bases from V and 6 bases from J; bases unmatched to any gene: 5. The CDR3 loop is CASSMGQGLRNEQFF. CDR3 nucleotides: TGTGCCAGTAGTATGGGACAGGGGTTACGCAATGAGCAGTTCTTC.

V and J are TRBV18 and TRBJ2-1, with a possible D match to TRBD2 (5 bases). This CDR3 spans 15 amino acids. Trimming stripped 4 bases from V and 0 bases from J, with 10 bases between. CDR1 and CDR2 from the germline V gene are KGHSH and LQKENI. The CDR3 here is CASSRGTSSYNEQFF. The CDR3 DNA reads TGTGCCAGCTCACGGGGAACTAGCTCCTACAATGAGCAGTTCTTC.

The chain recombines TRBV10-3 with TRBJ2-2; 11 nucleotides line up with TRBD2. Losses at the gene ends were 6 bases for V and 4 bases for J; bases not matched to a gene: 4. Per the germline V gene, CDR1 is ENHRY and CDR2 is SYGVKD. This CDR3 is built from 15 residues. The CDR3 DNA reads as TGTGCCATCAGCGCCGGGACTAGCGGCACCGGGGAGCTGTTTTTT. The encoded protein is CAISAGTSGTGELFF.